These 14 T cell receptor beta chains were sequenced from one sample in a study of shared clonotypes between healthy human individuals. Assay: immunoSEQ multiplex PCR; the TCRdb copy retains only in-frame clones and omits some. Of more than 450,000 clones listed, 70% to 80% are singletons. Sequencing was performed on PBMCs. Source of these receptors: a woman between 35 and 50 years old in good health. Some clones in this sample may be carry-over from other donors' samples.

The chain is built from TRBV30 and TRBJ2-5; 9 bases fit TRBD2. Per germline, CDR1 GTSNPN and CDR2 SVGIG (reference sequence). This CDR3 is 14 amino acids long. The trim removed 1 base at V and 2 bases at J, leaving 2 bases unmatched. The CDR3 is CAWSGRGGQETQYF. The DNA for the CDR3 is TGTGCCTGGAGTGGGCGGGGGGGGCAAGAGACCCAGTACTTC.

V and J are TRBV4-2 and TRBJ1-5; no clear D. Germline CDR1 is LGHNA and CDR2 is YNFKEQ. Between the trimmed V and J ends, which lost 0 bases and 0 bases, there was a span of 12 bases. CDR3 length: 17 residues. This CDR3 reads CASSQDFRPFSNQPQHF. CDR3 nucleotides: TGTGCCAGCAGCCAAGATTTTCGGCCTTTTAGCAATCAGCCCCAGCATTTT.

The rearrangement links TRBV19 to TRBJ2-5; D unresolved. Trimming took off 3 bases at V and 1 base at J, with 6 bases between the two ends. Germline loops: CDR1 LNHDA, CDR2 SQIVND (reference sequence). The CDR3 is 13 amino acids. The CDR3, as DNA: TGTGCCAGTAGTATGCAATTCCAAGAGACCCAGTACTTC. It yields the protein CASSMQFQETQYF.

This clone was recorded once. The gene calls are TRBV5-1 and TRBJ2-2; TRBD1 might be the D (6 bases). Germline CDR1 and CDR2: SGHRS and YFSETQ. This CDR3 contains 14 residues. Trimming stripped 5 bases from V and 0 bases from J, with 8 bases between. Written as DNA, the CDR3 is TGCGCCAGCAGGGACAGACCGAACACCGGGGAGCTGTTTTTT. The encoded protein is CASRDRPNTGELFF.

This clone was seen at least ten times. The J gene is TRBJ1-3, the V gene TRBV6-1; no definite D call. V lost 3 bases and J lost 7, with 4 bases in between. CDR1 and CDR2 (germline): MNHNS, SASEGT. This CDR3 spans 11 amino acids. In nucleotides, the CDR3 is TGTGCCAGCAGTGAGTTTAACACCATATATTTT. Its translation is CASSEFNTIYF.

This sequence joins TRBV4-1 and TRBJ1-4; D possibly corresponds to TRBD1 (6 bases). Germline V gene data show CDR1 as MGHRA and CDR2 as YSYEKL. Trimming left V 4 bases short and J 7 bases short, with 19 bases between. The CDR3 covers 16 residues. The CDR3 DNA follows: TGCGCCAGCAGCCTTGAGGGAGGGGGTCTGGGTGAAAAACTGTTTTTT. This encodes CASSLEGGGLGEKLFF.

This chain joins TRBV27 and TRBJ1-3; 7 bases fit TRBD1. Looked up from germline, CDR1 is MNHEY and CDR2 is SMNVEV (reference sequence). Losses at the gene ends were 5 bases for V and 5 bases for J; bases not matched to a gene: 3. The CDR3 is 13 residues long. The CDR3 bases are TGTGCCAGCAGTCCAGGGGGGCGAAACACCATATATTTT. Its translation: CASSPGGRNTIYF.

V and J are TRBV5-1 and TRBJ1-3; 10 bases match TRBD1. This CDR3 region has 14 residues. Germline-derived CDR1 and CDR2 are SGHRS and YFSETQ. The J segment lost 8 bases and the V segment lost 4 bases, leaving 6 bases of the junction unmatched. The CDR3 DNA reads as TGCGCCAGCAGCCGGGACAGGGGTGGGGACACCATATATTTT. Amino acid sequence: CASSRDRGGDTIYF.

The chain links TRBV7-3 to TRBJ2-2; no definite D call. Germline CDR1 SGHTA, CDR2 FQGTGA. With 4 bases removed from V and 8 bases from J, the gap between germline ends came to 11 bases. The CDR3 runs 13 residues. The CDR3 loop is CASSSSLAGELFF. In DNA, the CDR3 is TGTGCCAGCAGCTCTTCTTTGGCGGGGGAGCTGTTTTTT.

The rearrangement links TRBV10-3 to TRBJ2-1; D possibly uses TRBD1 or TRBD2 (6 bases each). This CDR3 contains 14 residues. The V end was cut by 6 bases, the J end by 2 bases, with 11 bases between. The germline V gene has CDR1 ENHRY and CDR2 SYGVKD. CDR3 coding DNA: TGTGCCATCAGGGGCGGGGACACCTACAATGAGCAGTTCTTC. This encodes CAIRGGDTYNEQFF.

This clone was seen a few times. The gene calls are TRBV5-1 and TRBJ2-7; D is perhaps TRBD2 (5 bases). The CDR3 has 14 residues. Trimming cost V 1 base and J 0 bases, with 8 bases left between them. CDR1 SGHRS and CDR2 YFSETQ come from the germline V gene. Written as DNA, the CDR3 is TGCGCCAGCAGCTTGTTCAGCGGCTCCTACGAGCAGTACTTC. It yields the protein CASSLFSGSYEQYF.

The chain links TRBV5-1 to TRBJ2-5; the D gene is possibly TRBD1 (5 bases). V lost 0 bases to trimming and J lost 4 bases, with 10 bases between them. Germline CDR1 is SGHRS and CDR2 is YFSETQ. There are 14 residues in the CDR3. The CDR3 spells CASSLGDSRETQYF. In nucleotides, the CDR3 is TGCGCCAGCAGCTTGGGAGACAGCCGAGAGACCCAGTACTTC.

In this sample, this clone turned up once. J is TRBJ1-5 and V is TRBV19, with D possibly TRBD1 on 5 matching bases. Between the trimmed V and J ends, which lost 5 bases and 2 bases, there was a span of 10 bases. Germline V gene data show CDR1 as LNHDA and CDR2 as SQIVND (reference sequence). The CDR3 has 14 amino acids. Here the CDR3 DNA reads TGTGCCAGTAGTGGGGTGGGGGGCAATCAGCCCCAGCATTTT. Protein: CASSGVGGNQPQHF.

The chain has TRBV11-1 and TRBJ1-2, with TRBD1 matching 7 bases. Germline CDR1 and CDR2: SGHAT and FQDESV (reference sequence). Trimming removed 5 bases from V and 4 bases from J; junction bases left unmatched: 10. This CDR3 has 15 amino acids. The CDR3 loop reads CASSLGDRAVYGYTF. CDR3 sequence (DNA): TGTGCCAGCAGCCTCGGAGACAGGGCGGTCTATGGCTACACCTTC. Based on the CDR3 plus reference TRBV11-1 and TRBJ1-2, the full variable domain is EAEVAQSPRYKITEKSQAVAFWCDPISGHATLYWYRQILGQGPELLVQFQDESVVDDSQLPKDRFSAERLKGVDSTLKIQPAELGDSAMYLCASSLGDRAVYGYTFGSGTRLTVV.